The sequence of this TCR beta chain was determined in a study of blood T cell repertoires in COVID-19 (dated by TCRdb to 2018 to 2020). Context from the whole study: Samples covering the acute and convalescent phases of COVID-19 were provided by collaborators in the United States, Italy and Spain. A freely available public database, intended as a resource for researchers studying the immune response to SARS-CoV-2, is where the repertoires were released. The sample metadata nearly always contained a de-identified subject ID, COVID-19 status, age in years and sex. Deeply sampled blood TCRbeta repertoires from subjects exposed to, actively infected with, or recovered from COVID-19 were included in the dataset. Samples came from the ongoing ImmuneRACE study (first 160 participants) plus 1,254 subjects from 6 global collaborators. Where available, HLA class I and class II types were obtained from metadata supplied by the sample provider rather than from assay-based typing. The prospective study material was composed of cDNA or gDNA derived from T cells, B-cell-depleted T cells, or PBMCs.

TCRbeta CDR3 regions were amplified from genomic DNA using the immunoSEQ Assay, a bias-controlled multiplex PCR. The source study handled its data this way. Nucleated cell counts per sample were estimated from amplification of reference gene primers within the assay. To quantify the absolute abundance of each unique TCRbeta CDR3 rearrangement, sequence reads were collapsed and filtered. For each sample, productive Simpson clonality was calculated as the square root of Simpson's diversity index across productive rearrangements. In TCRdb, the immuneACCESS table is reduced to in-frame sequences with V and J assigned. These tables do not hold every clone; where another copy was compared, an unresolved V gene accounts for under half, and the others remain unexplained. V, J and clone size reflect that table, while D and trimming were determined from the DNA. For this sample the table gives 250,000 to 300,000 clones, of which around 90% were detected only once. The ten largest clones add up to approximately 2.5% of the sample.

This clone showed up just once. The clone's antigen remains unknown. Base qualities were left out, and no much larger clone turns up one base away. Participants in the prospective study were enrolled through a virtual design, were aged roughly 18 to 95 years, and lived in approximately 24 United States geographic areas. Cohort assignment in the prospective study relied on participant-reported clinical history from a screening survey and a study questionnaire. Each participant in the prospective study had whole blood, serum and a nasopharyngeal or oropharyngeal swab collected by mobile phlebotomists. Prospective study participants could optionally give additional blood draws and questionnaires over an approximately two-month period. Before DNA extraction, blood samples from the prospective study were shipped at room temperature or frozen. According to the germline V gene (reference sequence), CDR1 reads LNHNV and CDR2 reads YYDKDF. V sheds 0 bases and J sheds 7 bases, leaving 18 bases between their ends. The CDR3 covers 16 residues, taking in both the cysteine and the phenylalanine. Only the CDR3 DNA is retained, 48 bases long and in frame from the first base.

The paper's findings and limits, for the study overall: Clinical and demographic metadata were provided uncurated, with the amount varying by source and participant.

The clonotype was recovered from a woman aged 35 to 49 with acute COVID-19. The sample was PBMCs or T cells enriched from blood (not recorded which). This chain joins TRBV15 to TRBJ1-1; the D segment could be TRBD1, given 6 matching bases. The nucleotides read TGTGCCACCAGCAGAGACCAACCCAGGGGCGCCGATGAAGCTTTCTTT. Its translation reads: CATSRDQPRGADEAFF.